This TCR beta chain was observed in a study of tumor-infiltrating lymphocytes in glioblastoma multiforme. TCR beta libraries were built from RNA through three nested multiplex PCR rounds using modified ARM-PCR. TCRdb used MiXCR to reprocess the multiplex PCR reads, holding one entry per CDR3 protein. In the table there are 8,900 or so distinct CDR3 sequences, about 70% of which are singletons. V lost 5 bases, J lost 6 bases, and 9 bases stayed unmatched. This CDR3 spans 17 amino acids. The clonotype comes from a male donor with glioblastoma. The chain recombines TRBV12-3 or TRBV12-4 with TRBJ2-2; 13 bases align to TRBD2. Sequencing was performed on brain tumor tissue. CDR3 DNA: TGTGCCAGCAGTCCGCGGACTAGCGGGAGTTTCGCCGGGGAGCTGTTTTTT. It yields the protein CASSPRTSGSFAGELFF.